The rows below give T cell receptor beta chains drawn from one sample of a study of patients and donors after allogeneic stem cell transplantation. One entry per CDR3 protein, called by TCRdb with MiXCR from the RT-PCR reads. Of about 40,000 distinct CDR3 sequences in the sample, roughly 29% were seen once. Sequencing input: blood, either unsorted or a sorted T cell fraction (not recorded which). These receptor sequences come from a human donor who was either an allogeneic HSCT recipient or a stem cell or donor lymphocyte infusion donor (not recorded which). It is not recorded whose cells these are; they may come from a transplant donor. Both conserved end residues are part of each CDR3. D genes are given only for firm matches. Some rows mark clone size as missing; the rest say once, few, many or name a class of expanded clone.

NA,NA,TRBV28,TRBJ2-5,TGTGCCAGCAGTCCCCCCGGGACTGTGATTGCGACCCAGTACTTC,CASSPPGTVIATQYF
NA,NA,TRBV4-3,TRBJ2-7,TGCGCCAGCAGCCCCCGGGCGGGGTTCTACGAGCAGTACTTC,CASSPRAGFYEQYF
TRBD1,NA,TRBV20-1,TRBJ1-5,TGCAGTGCTCGGATGGGACAGGGGAATATCGGCAATCAGCCCCAGCATTTT,CSARMGQGNIGNQPQHF
NA,few,TRBV7-2,TRBJ2-1,TGTGCCAGCAGCCAGGGTTACCACAATGAGCAGTTCTTC,CASSQGYHNEQFF
NA,NA,TRBV29-1,TRBJ1-6,TGCAGCGTTGGATCCGATTATAATTCACCCCTCCACTTT,CSVGSDYNSPLHF
NA,many,TRBV12-3/TRBV12-4,TRBJ1-5,TGTGCCAGCAGTCCCAGGGTTCAGCCCCAGCATTTT,CASSPRVQPQHF
NA,few,TRBV29-1,TRBJ1-1,TGCAGCGTTAGCGGCAGATCGTATACCGCTGAAGCTTTCTTT,CSVSGRSYTAEAFF
NA,few,TRBV11-2,TRBJ2-7,TGTGCCAGCAGCTTAGTGGCTAGCGTTTACGAGCAGTACTTC,CASSLVASVYEQYF
TRBD1,many,TRBV3-1,TRBJ1-1,TGTGCCAGCAGCAAACGACGGGCCGGGACAGTGAACACTGAAGCTTTCTTT,CASSKRRAGTVNTEAFF
TRBD1,NA,TRBV2,TRBJ1-5,TGTGCCATTAGACAGGGGGATGGTCAGCCCCAGCATTTT,CAIRQGDGQPQHF
NA,NA,TRBV20-1,TRBJ2-5,TGCAGCAATGGGCCGGACGGGGAGACCCAGTACTTC,CSNGPDGETQYF
TRBD2,NA,TRBV9,TRBJ2-7,TGTGCCAGCAGCGTATCGGGAGGGCCCTACGAGCAGTACTTC,CASSVSGGPYEQYF
NA,NA,TRBV4-1,TRBJ1-1,TGCGCCAGCAGCCAAGCAAGAAGTCAGAGGAACACTGAAGCTTTCTTT,CASSQARSQRNTEAFF
TRBD2,NA,TRBV4-3,TRBJ2-2,TGCGCCAGCAGCCAAGAGCTAGCGGCCACCGGGGAGCTGTTTTTT,CASSQELAATGELFF
NA,NA,TRBV5-1,TRBJ2-7,TGCGCCAGCAGCTTGGTGGTCAGGGGTGGCGAGCAGTACTTC,CASSLVVRGGEQYF
NA,few,TRBV27,TRBJ2-5,TGTGCCAGCAGTTTTAGGGTGGGGATGGGGACCCAGTACTTC,CASSFRVGMGTQYF
TRBD1,few,TRBV7-9,TRBJ1-2,TGTGCCAGCAGCTTCCAGGGGGCAGTAGTCTACACCTTC,CASSFQGAVVYTF
NA,few,TRBV19,TRBJ2-7,TGTGCCAGTGGGGCGGCGAATACCTACGAGCAGTACTTC,CASGAANTYEQYF
TRBD1,many,TRBV5-6,TRBJ1-4,TGTGCCAGCAACTCAGGGGGCGCTGAAAAACTGTTTTTT,CASNSGGAEKLFF
TRBD1,NA,TRBV9,TRBJ2-7,TGTGCCAGCAGCGTAGGCCGGGACAGGGGATACGAGCAGTACTTC,CASSVGRDRGYEQYF
TRBD1,many,TRBV7-9,TRBJ2-1,TGTGCCAGCAGCTTAGTGGGGACAGCTAGCAATGAGCAGTTCTTC,CASSLVGTASNEQFF
TRBD1,NA,TRBV20-1,TRBJ1-6,TGCAGTGCTAGAGTACCCGGGACAGGGGGCAGCTCCTATAATTCACCCCTCCACTTT,CSARVPGTGGSSYNSPLHF
NA,few,TRBV29-1,TRBJ2-7,TGCAGCGTGAGGGGACGGGGTCCCTACGAGCAGTACTTC,CSVRGRGPYEQYF
TRBD1,many,TRBV6-6,TRBJ1-1,TGTGCCAGCAGTTACGACAGGGGATTTATTGAAGCTTTCTTT,CASSYDRGFIEAFF
NA,NA,TRBV6-6,TRBJ1-4,TGTGCCAGCAGTTACCCTAGTACCATCTCAGAAAAACTGTTTTTT,CASSYPSTISEKLFF
NA,few,TRBV3-1,TRBJ1-2,TGTGCCAGCAGCCAAGACCCCAACTATGGCTACACCTTC,CASSQDPNYGYTF
TRBD2,NA,TRBV11-3,TRBJ2-3,TGTGCCAGCAGCTTAGTAGCGGGAAGTGAAGATACGCAGTATTTT,CASSLVAGSEDTQYF
NA,few,TRBV18,TRBJ1-1,TGTGCCACCGGAGGGTCAGAAGCTTTCTTT,CATGGSEAFF
NA,few,TRBV7-2,TRBJ2-5,TGTGCCAGCAGCTTTATTCCGGGCAAAGAGACCCAGTACTTC,CASSFIPGKETQYF
NA,NA,TRBV2,TRBJ2-7,TGTGCCAGCAGTGATATGAGGGGCGAGCAGTACTTC,CASSDMRGEQYF
NA,NA,TRBV21-1,TRBJ2-7,TGTGCCAGCAGCAAAGTTCGCCGCGAGCAGTACTTC,CASSKVRREQYF
NA,NA,TRBV29-1,TRBJ1-2,TGCAGCGTTGATGTCCGGGCCTTC,CSVDVRAF
NA,NA,TRBV25-1,TRBJ1-3,TGTGCCAGCAATGACGCTCGCTCTGGAAACACCATATATTTT,CASNDARSGNTIYF
TRBD1,few,TRBV12-3/TRBV12-4,TRBJ2-3,TGTGCCAGCAGTCGACAGGGGGCCACAGATACGCAGTATTTT,CASSRQGATDTQYF
NA,NA,TRBV12-3/TRBV12-4,TRBJ1-5,TGTGCCAGCAGTTTAGGGCAGCCCCAGCATTTT,CASSLGQPQHF
NA,few,TRBV6-6,TRBJ2-5,TGTGCCAGCAGTTACTCAGGGGCCGATAGGGACCAGTACTTC,CASSYSGADRDQYF
TRBD1,NA,TRBV20-1,TRBJ2-7,TGCAGTGCTAGATTGTTCACCGGGACAGGGAGAGAGCAGTACTTC,CSARLFTGTGREQYF
TRBD1,NA,TRBV29-1,TRBJ2-2,TGCAGCGTTGCGATGTCGGCAGGGGGATCCGGGGAGCTGTTTTTT,CSVAMSAGGSGELFF
NA,few,TRBV24-1,TRBJ1-1,TGTGCCTCGCGTAGGAACACTGAAGCTTTCTTT,CASRRNTEAFF
TRBD1,NA,TRBV7-9,TRBJ2-7,TGTGCCAGCAGCACGTACTCCTCCGGGACAGCCAAGCAGTACTTC,CASSTYSSGTAKQYF
TRBD1,many,TRBV27,TRBJ1-1,TGTGCCAGCGCCTTACGGGACAGGGAAGTGCCTTTCTTT,CASALRDREVPFF
NA,NA,TRBV12-3/TRBV12-4,TRBJ2-7,TGTGCCAGCAGTTTTGGACACTACGAGCAGTACTTC,CASSFGHYEQYF
NA,many,TRBV7-9,TRBJ1-3,TGTGCCAGCAGACTCCCAACAGGGAGCTCTGGAAACACCATATATTTT,CASRLPTGSSGNTIYF
TRBD1,NA,TRBV7-8,TRBJ1-4,TGTGCCAGCAGCCCCCGGGACAGGGCTGAAAAACTGTTTTTT,CASSPRDRAEKLFF
NA,many,TRBV7-9,TRBJ1-4,TGTGCCAGCAGTGACAGGTGGAAAACTAATGAAAAACTGTTTTTT,CASSDRWKTNEKLFF
NA,NA,TRBV9,TRBJ2-7,TGTGCCAGCAGCCCCTTCGCGGGGATTGAGGAGCAGTACTTC,CASSPFAGIEEQYF
NA,NA,TRBV29-1,TRBJ2-1,TGCAGCGTTGGGTCCGGGACTGTCTACAATGAGCAGTTCTTC,CSVGSGTVYNEQFF
NA,NA,TRBV6-5,TRBJ2-6,TGTGCCAGCAGTTACGGGTCCTCTGGGGCCAACGTCCTGACTTTC,CASSYGSSGANVLTF
NA,few,TRBV6-6,TRBJ2-3,TGTGCCAGCAGGCTTGACGGTACGCAGTATTTT,CASRLDGTQYF
NA,NA,TRBV29-1,TRBJ1-4,TGCAGCGTCAGACAGACGCGTAATGAAAAACTGTTTTTT,CSVRQTRNEKLFF
NA,many,TRBV12-3/TRBV12-4,TRBJ1-5,TGTGCCAGCAGTGCGAGGGAGAATCAGCCCCAGCATTTT,CASSARENQPQHF
NA,medium-sized,TRBV5-1,TRBJ1-4,TGCGCCAGCAGCTTGTGGAGCAAGGACGAAAAACTGTTTTTT,CASSLWSKDEKLFF
NA,NA,TRBV28,TRBJ2-6,TGTGCCAGCAGTCCAAAACAGGTCGCCGTCTCTGGGGCCAACGTCCTGACTTTC,CASSPKQVAVSGANVLTF
NA,NA,TRBV4-3,TRBJ2-7,TGCGCCAGCAGCCAAGGCGCCTTCTACGAGCAGTACTTC,CASSQGAFYEQYF
TRBD1,NA,TRBV28,TRBJ1-1,TGTGCCAGCAGTTTTATTGACAGGGGGACTGAAGCTTTCTTT,CASSFIDRGTEAFF
TRBD1,NA,TRBV27,TRBJ1-6,TGTGCCAGCAGCCCTGGGACAGGCTATAATTCACCCCTCCACTTT,CASSPGTGYNSPLHF
TRBD2,NA,TRBV27,TRBJ2-1,TGTGCCAGCAGTTTACTAGCGGGAAGGGGGAATGAGCAGTTCTTC,CASSLLAGRGNEQFF